The 13 T cell receptor beta chains given below trace back to one sample, sequenced in a study of siplizumab effects on memory and regulatory T cells. Sequencing used immunoSEQ multiplex PCR; TCRdb keeps in-frame clones, though not all of them. The table lists about 50,000 clones, around 97% of them singletons. Sequenced material: naive CD8+ T cells sorted from blood. These receptors were collected from a human donor in good health.

V and J are TRBV27 and TRBJ2-6; a weak D match, TRBD2 (5 bases). Germline V lookup: CDR1 MNHEY, CDR2 SMNVEV (reference sequence). Between the trimmed V and J ends, which lost 6 bases and 5 bases, there was a span of 26 bases. This CDR3 spans 19 amino acids. DNA of the CDR3: TGTGCCAGCAGAAAGGTGGACGGGAACTACGAATCGTGGGCCAACGTCCTGACTTTC. Translation gives CASRKVDGNYESWANVLTF.

The genes are TRBV28 and TRBJ1-2, with D possibly being TRBD1 (5 bases). The CDR3 is made up of 17 amino acids. Trimming took 4 bases from V and 4 from J, leaving 22 bases between them. From germline, CDR1 is MDHEN and CDR2 SYDVKM. The CDR3 reads CASSWGGHPASLYGYTF. The CDR3 nucleotides read TGTGCCAGCAGTTGGGGAGGACACCCCGCTTCTCTCTATGGCTACACCTTC.

The chain recombines TRBV5-1 with TRBJ2-6; TRBD1 aligns across 9 bases. Trimming cost V 0 bases and J 3 bases; bases outside gene matches: 4. CDR1 is SGHRS, CDR2 YFSETQ, per germline. This CDR3 has 17 residues. The CDR3 DNA sequence: TGCGCCAGCAGCTTGGTGGGGGACAGGGATGGGGCCAACGTCCTGACTTTC. It specifies CASSLVGDRDGANVLTF.

In this sample, this clone turned up once. This chain uses TRBV29-1 with TRBJ2-7, with 8 bases identical to TRBD2. Germline V CDR1 and CDR2: SQVTM, ANQGSEA. CDR3 length equals 12 residues. V trimming: 4 bases; J trimming: 5 bases; junction bases outside the gene matches: 4. CDR3 residues: CSVARGLDEQYF. DNA for the CDR3: TGCAGCGTTGCCAGGGGACTAGACGAGCAGTACTTC.

The J gene is TRBJ2-3, the V gene TRBV2; unclear D gene. The CDR3 spans 14 residues. Trimming pared 3 bases from V and 2 bases from J, leaving 9 bases between. The germline gives CDR1 SNHLY, CDR2 FYNNEI. The CDR3 here is CASSDSRYTDTQYF. The CDR3 DNA is TGTGCCAGCAGTGATAGCCGATACACAGATACGCAGTATTTT.

The V call is TRBV6-5, the J call TRBJ2-5; unclear D gene. The germline V gene has CDR1 MNHEY and CDR2 SVGAGI. The CDR3 extends over 11 amino acids. The V and J ends lost 5 bases and 5 bases respectively, with 6 bases between them. CDR3 DNA sequence: TGTGCCAGCAGTAACGGGGAGACCCAGTACTTC. Protein: CASSNGETQYF.

V is TRBV28 and J is TRBJ2-7, with 7 bases aligning to TRBD2. Trimming cost V 4 bases and J 1 base; bases outside gene matches: 10. CDR3 length equals 16 residues. CDR1 is MDHEN, CDR2 SYDVKM, per germline. The CDR3 bases are TGTGCCAGCAGTTCAAGCGGGAAGGAGGTGTCCTACGAGCAGTACTTC. The encoded protein is CASSSSGKEVSYEQYF.

The gene calls are TRBV2 and TRBJ1-5; 7 bases are a match to TRBD1. The CDR3 contains 16 residues. CDR1 is SNHLY and CDR2 is FYNNEI in the germline V gene. Trimming removed 5 bases from V and 0 bases from J; junction bases left unmatched: 7. CDR3 nucleotide sequence: TGTGCCAGCAGTCACAGGGGATCCTATAGCAATCAGCCCCAGCATTTT. It encodes CASSHRGSYSNQPQHF.

V and J are TRBV6-5 and TRBJ1-2; no firm D call. Trimming left V 2 bases short and J 4 bases short, with 8 bases between. The CDR3 is 13 amino acids. Germline V lookup: CDR1 MNHEY, CDR2 SVGAGI. This CDR3 reads CASSYQAGYGYTF. DNA of the CDR3: TGTGCCAGCAGTTACCAGGCAGGCTATGGCTACACCTTC.

The V and J genes are TRBV27 and TRBJ1-2, with D uncertain. Germline lookup yields CDR1 MNHEY and CDR2 SMNVEV (reference sequence). The CDR3 is 13 amino acids. V was clipped by 0 bases and J by 6 bases, with 8 bases between them. CDR3 protein: CASSLSGINGYTF. The CDR3, as DNA: TGTGCCAGCAGTTTATCAGGGATCAATGGCTACACCTTC.

The chain recombines TRBV7-3 with TRBJ2-1; no clear D gene. The germline V gene has CDR1 SGHTA and CDR2 FQGTGA. V lost 5 bases and J lost 2, with 13 bases in between. CDR3 length: 15 amino acids. The CDR3 region has the DNA TGTGCCAGCAGCAATAACTCAGCCCCCTACAATGAGCAGTTCTTC. Protein sequence: CASSNNSAPYNEQFF.

The chain joins TRBV7-6 to TRBJ1-1; tentatively, D is TRBD1 (5 bases). V lost 1 base, J lost 5 bases, and 14 bases lay in between. CDR3 length equals 15 residues. The V gene's germline CDR1 is SGHVS and CDR2 FNYEAQ. The CDR3 reads CASSLGGAGLTEAFF. In DNA form, the CDR3 reads TGTGCCAGCAGCTTAGGGGGCGCGGGTCTGACTGAAGCTTTCTTT.

V usage is TRBV7-2 and J usage is TRBJ1-5; D remains unclear. CDR3 length equals 15 residues. Germline V CDR1 and CDR2: SGHTA, FQGNSA. Deletions cut 2 bases from V and 1 base from J, with 9 bases between. The CDR3 nucleotides read TGTGCCAGCAGCTTAAGCTTCAGGAGCAATCAGCCCCAGCATTTT. Translating gives CASSLSFRSNQPQHF.